This T cell receptor (beta chain) was found in a study of tumor and adjacent non-tumor tissue in lung cancer. Study context: Each sample yielded around 4 million productive TCRbeta reads on average.

This CDR3 region has 14 residues. Germline V gene lookup returns CDR1 MDHEN and CDR2 SYDVKM. With regard to this clonotype: At one boundary the junction diverges from the germline segment, which might be a read error.

No cell sorting was done before RNA was extracted from the tissue. TCRbeta libraries were built with three rounds of nested PCR, modified from ARM-PCR. TCRdb re-derived calls from the multiplex PCR reads in MiXCR, one entry per CDR3 protein. Of about 110,000 distinct CDR3 sequences listed, more than 70% are singletons. Sequencing was carried out using lung tumor tissue. V gene TRBV28 combines with J gene TRBJ2-7, with D hard to call. The receptor was isolated from a woman in her fifties or sixties with non-small cell lung cancer. This chain's CDR3 is CTSSRIGLFYEQYF. CDR3 in DNA: TGTACCAGCAGTCGGATAGGGCTCTTTTACGAGCAGTACTTC.